This T cell receptor (beta chain) was recovered during a study of cytomegalovirus exposure and HLA in healthy donors. Study-wide results and caveats: A list of around 150 TCR beta chains associated with cytomegalovirus was given. Most CMV-associated TCR beta chains were later found to appear HLA-restricted. Reportedly, cytomegalovirus status was diagnosed with high sensitivity and specificity. Clonal expansion was found to be greater in HLA-associated TCR beta chains than in equally common others in a later analysis.

This CDR3 contains 16 residues. The V gene end was trimmed by 1 base and the J gene end by 8 bases; junction bases not matched to a gene: 7. Germline V CDR1 and CDR2: WNHNN, SYGVQD (reference sequence). The study ran its PCR with 60 Vbeta and 13 Jbeta primers. The data were produced by immunoSEQ multiplex PCR, yet TCRdb's version contains in-frame clones alone and is incomplete. Of some 62,000 clones listed, 87% are singletons. A word on this clone: Its antigen is unknown.

The rearrangement links TRBV10-1 to TRBJ1-6; TRBD1 matches 8 bases. This receptor was identified in a man aged 18 to 35 in good health and CMV-seronegative. The source material was PBMCs. CDR3 sequence: CASSEWTGTGDSPLHF. The CDR3 bases are TGCGCCAGCAGTGAGTGGACTGGGACAGGAGATTCACCCCTCCACTTT.